A single sample gave rise to the 18 T cell receptor beta chains below, sequenced in a study of tumor and adjacent non-tumor tissue in lung cancer. No cell sorting was done before RNA was extracted from the tissue. TCRbeta libraries were built with three rounds of nested PCR, modified from ARM-PCR. A single record per CDR3 protein comes from TCRdb applying MiXCR to the multiplex PCR reads. The sample yields over 85,000 distinct CDR3 sequences, over 70% seen once. Sample: lung tumor tissue. The receptors derive from a man in his 70s with non-small cell lung cancer.

Note on this clonotype: Since no conserved phenylalanine or tryptophan closes the CDR3, a read error is the likely cause. The chain joins TRBV7-6 to TRBJ2-3; 8 positions agree with TRBD2. The CDR3 extends over 17 amino acids. Per the germline V gene, CDR1 is SGHVS and CDR2 is FNYEAQ. Here the CDR3 DNA reads TGTTCCAGCAGCGCCACGGGAGGGGCCGTGGGCACAGATGCGCAGTATTAT. The encoded protein is CSSSATGGAVGTDAQYY.

This clonotype was seen many times. CDR3 protein: CASSGLRGRGSYEQYF. CDR3 sequence (DNA): TGTGCCAGCAGTGGCCTCAGGGGAAGGGGCTCCTACGAGCAGTACTTC. The genes are TRBV28 and TRBJ2-7; a possible D gene is TRBD1 (6 bases). The germline V gene has CDR1 MDHEN and CDR2 SYDVKM. The CDR3 totals 16 residues. V lost 5 bases to trimming and J lost 0 bases, with 17 bases between them. Combining the CDR3 with reference TRBV28 and TRBJ2-7 gives the whole variable domain DVKVTQSSRYLVKRTGEKVFLECVQDMDHENMFWYRQDPGLGLRLIYFSYDVKMKEKGDIPEGYSVSREKKERFSLILESASTNQTSMYLCASSGLRGRGSYEQYFGPGTRLTVT.

This sequence joins TRBV5-6 and TRBJ2-5, with D perhaps matching TRBD2 (6 bases). In germline, CDR1 is SGHDT, CDR2 YYEEEE. Trimming took off 6 bases at V and 4 bases at J, with 22 bases between the two ends. The CDR3 has 16 amino acids. CDR3 DNA sequence: TGTGCCAGCAATAACAAGCGGGCATGCTCGCGAGAGACCCAGTACTTC. Its protein is CASNNKRACSRETQYF.

This clonotype was counted at least ten times. The chain employs TRBV6-2 or TRBV6-3 and TRBJ2-7; 7 bases align to TRBD2. Per the germline V gene, CDR1 is MNHEY and CDR2 is SVGEGT. There are 17 residues in the CDR3. With 4 bases clipped from V and 2 bases from J, the junction kept 14 bases outside the gene matches. DNA for the CDR3: TGTGCCAGCAGTTCCCCCTGGCTAGCGGAGACCCCCTACGAGCAGTACTTC. Translated: CASSSPWLAETPYEQYF.

Concerning this clonotype itself: The conserved phenylalanine or tryptophan normally closing the CDR3 is absent here, so this likely arose from a read error. The chain combines TRBV11-3 with TRBJ2-7; D is unclear. This CDR3 spans 14 amino acids. From germline, CDR1 is SGHNT and CDR2 YENEEA. For the CDR3, the DNA is TGTGCCAGCAGCTTGTCGGCGGAGTCGTACGACCAGTACCTC. Its protein is CASSLSAESYDQYL.

Concerning this clonotype itself: The junction departs from the called germline gene at one end, perhaps through a read error. The rearrangement links TRBV29-1 to TRBJ2-5; 9 positions match TRBD2. This CDR3 contains 14 residues. Germline loops: CDR1 SQVTM, CDR2 ANQGSEA. The CDR3 loop is CNALGTSSPENQYF. The CDR3 DNA is TGCAACGCCCTAGGGACTAGCAGTCCGGAGAACCAGTACTTC.

Comments on this clonotype: The conserved phenylalanine or tryptophan is not found at the CDR3 terminus, so this likely reflects a read error. No DNA is shown, since the ends of the CDR3 on it are uncertain; the CDR3 is the one TCRdb lists. CDR3 amino acids: CASSQWTEREQCL. The chain joins TRBV11-2 to TRBJ2-7. From its first to its last residue, the CDR3 has 13 amino acids. The germline V gene encodes CDR1 SGHAT and CDR2 FQNNGV.

Comments on this clonotype: At one of its ends the junction is not consistent with the germline gene, which may arise from a read error. The V gene is TRBV12-3 or TRBV12-4, the J gene TRBJ1-3; no clear D gene. The length of the CDR3 is 14 residues. The CDR3 spells CVSSPGFDANTIYF. The CDR3, as DNA: TGTGTCAGCAGTCCGGGGTTTGACGCAAATACCATATATTTT.

About this clonotype itself: No conserved phenylalanine or tryptophan ends this CDR3, so it is likely a read error. The V gene is TRBV11-2, the J gene TRBJ2-1, with D perhaps matching TRBD2 (5 bases). V lost 6 bases to trimming and J lost 0 bases, with 21 bases between them. There are 18 residues in the CDR3. Germline V gene data show CDR1 as SGHAT and CDR2 as FQNNGV. The CDR3 spells CASRLHVRVWASYNEQFI. The CDR3 nucleotides read TGTGCCAGCAGATTACATGTGCGGGTCTGGGCCTCCTACAATGAGCAGTTCATC.

Of note for this clonotype: The CDR3 carries no conserved terminal phenylalanine or tryptophan, so it likely arises from a read error. This rearrangement joins TRBV29-1 to TRBJ2-5; 7 nucleotides align to TRBD1. Germline V CDR1 and CDR2: SQVTM, ANQGSEA. The CDR3 extends over 12 amino acids. CDR3 sequence: CNVEAGGETQYL. The CDR3 DNA reads TGCAACGTTGAGGCAGGGGGTGAGACCCAGTACTTG.

With respect to this clonotype: The junction and the germline gene differ at one end; a read error may be behind it. The chain carries TRBV28 and TRBJ1-6; D is unclear. The CDR3 is 15 residues long. Looked up from germline, CDR1 is MDHEN and CDR2 is SYDVKM. In DNA, the CDR3 is TGTGCCAGCAGTTTATACCGGGGTCGGAATTCACACCTCCGCTTC. Its protein product is CASSLYRGRNSHLRF.

Details on this clonotype: It may be a read error: a sequence one base away is much more abundant. V usage is TRBV20-1 and J usage is TRBJ1-2; 7 nucleotides agree with TRBD1. The germline V gene has CDR1 DFQATT and CDR2 SNEGSKA (reference sequence). V lost 3 bases, J lost 3 bases, and 4 bases stayed unmatched. This CDR3 has 13 amino acids. The CDR3, as DNA: TGCAGTGCTAGTCACAGGGGTGACTATGGCTACACCTTC. It yields the protein CSASHRGDYGYTF.

Points on this clonotype: At one end, the junction sequence differs from germline, possibly due to a read error. V is TRBV29-1 and J is TRBJ1-1; D remains unclear. This CDR3 is built from 12 residues. CDR1 and CDR2 (germline): SQVTM, ANQGSEA. The CDR3, as DNA: TGCAGTGTTGTTATAGGGAACACTGAAGCTTTCTTT. Translating it yields CSVVIGNTEAFF.

This rearrangement joins TRBV29-1 to TRBJ2-5; weak D call: TRBD1 (6 bases). CDR1 and CDR2 from the germline V gene are SQVTM and ANQGSEA. Trimming left V 7 bases short and J 3 bases short, with 24 bases between. The CDR3 is made up of 16 amino acids. For the CDR3, the DNA is TGCAGCGCCAAGCCCTGTCTCCAGACAGGTGAAGAGACCCAGTACTTC. This codes for CSAKPCLQTGEETQYF.

V usage is TRBV20-1 and J usage is TRBJ2-7; TRBD2 agrees at 12 bases. Unmatched junction bases numbered 6, after V lost 7 bases and J lost 2 bases. This CDR3 spans 14 amino acids. The germline V gene has CDR1 DFQATT and CDR2 SNEGSKA (reference sequence). CDR3 coding DNA: TGCAGTGACGAGACTAGCGGGAGAACCTACGAGCAGTACTTC. Amino acids: CSDETSGRTYEQYF.

The chain combines TRBV11-1 with TRBJ2-5, with TRBD1 identical over 7 bases. Germline CDR1 reads SGHAT; CDR2 reads FQDESV (reference sequence). The CDR3 totals 15 residues. CDR3 in amino acids: CISSLDEVRGETQYF. The CDR3 DNA reads TGTATCAGCAGCTTAGACGAAGTCAGGGGGGAGACCCAGTACTTC.

The V and J genes are TRBV11-3 and TRBJ2-1, with 8 bases lining up with TRBD2. The V segment lost 2 bases and the J segment 9 bases; nucleotides outside the gene matches: 12. The V gene's germline CDR1 is SGHNT and CDR2 YENEEA. The CDR3 has 16 amino acids. This CDR3 is CASSLYPTGGRSEQFF. CDR3 DNA: TGTGCCAGCAGCTTATATCCCACGGGGGGGAGGAGTGAGCAGTTCTTC.

This clonotype has just one count. The germline gene is not matched at one end of the junction; a read error may be the cause. The chain carries TRBV11-2 and TRBJ2-1, with 7 bases that match TRBD2. Per the germline V gene, CDR1 is SGHAT and CDR2 is FQNNGV. This CDR3 has 14 residues. This CDR3 is CASNLGLAEQSQFF. The CDR3 nucleotides read TGTGCCAGCAACTTAGGGCTAGCGGAACAATCTCAGTTCTTC.